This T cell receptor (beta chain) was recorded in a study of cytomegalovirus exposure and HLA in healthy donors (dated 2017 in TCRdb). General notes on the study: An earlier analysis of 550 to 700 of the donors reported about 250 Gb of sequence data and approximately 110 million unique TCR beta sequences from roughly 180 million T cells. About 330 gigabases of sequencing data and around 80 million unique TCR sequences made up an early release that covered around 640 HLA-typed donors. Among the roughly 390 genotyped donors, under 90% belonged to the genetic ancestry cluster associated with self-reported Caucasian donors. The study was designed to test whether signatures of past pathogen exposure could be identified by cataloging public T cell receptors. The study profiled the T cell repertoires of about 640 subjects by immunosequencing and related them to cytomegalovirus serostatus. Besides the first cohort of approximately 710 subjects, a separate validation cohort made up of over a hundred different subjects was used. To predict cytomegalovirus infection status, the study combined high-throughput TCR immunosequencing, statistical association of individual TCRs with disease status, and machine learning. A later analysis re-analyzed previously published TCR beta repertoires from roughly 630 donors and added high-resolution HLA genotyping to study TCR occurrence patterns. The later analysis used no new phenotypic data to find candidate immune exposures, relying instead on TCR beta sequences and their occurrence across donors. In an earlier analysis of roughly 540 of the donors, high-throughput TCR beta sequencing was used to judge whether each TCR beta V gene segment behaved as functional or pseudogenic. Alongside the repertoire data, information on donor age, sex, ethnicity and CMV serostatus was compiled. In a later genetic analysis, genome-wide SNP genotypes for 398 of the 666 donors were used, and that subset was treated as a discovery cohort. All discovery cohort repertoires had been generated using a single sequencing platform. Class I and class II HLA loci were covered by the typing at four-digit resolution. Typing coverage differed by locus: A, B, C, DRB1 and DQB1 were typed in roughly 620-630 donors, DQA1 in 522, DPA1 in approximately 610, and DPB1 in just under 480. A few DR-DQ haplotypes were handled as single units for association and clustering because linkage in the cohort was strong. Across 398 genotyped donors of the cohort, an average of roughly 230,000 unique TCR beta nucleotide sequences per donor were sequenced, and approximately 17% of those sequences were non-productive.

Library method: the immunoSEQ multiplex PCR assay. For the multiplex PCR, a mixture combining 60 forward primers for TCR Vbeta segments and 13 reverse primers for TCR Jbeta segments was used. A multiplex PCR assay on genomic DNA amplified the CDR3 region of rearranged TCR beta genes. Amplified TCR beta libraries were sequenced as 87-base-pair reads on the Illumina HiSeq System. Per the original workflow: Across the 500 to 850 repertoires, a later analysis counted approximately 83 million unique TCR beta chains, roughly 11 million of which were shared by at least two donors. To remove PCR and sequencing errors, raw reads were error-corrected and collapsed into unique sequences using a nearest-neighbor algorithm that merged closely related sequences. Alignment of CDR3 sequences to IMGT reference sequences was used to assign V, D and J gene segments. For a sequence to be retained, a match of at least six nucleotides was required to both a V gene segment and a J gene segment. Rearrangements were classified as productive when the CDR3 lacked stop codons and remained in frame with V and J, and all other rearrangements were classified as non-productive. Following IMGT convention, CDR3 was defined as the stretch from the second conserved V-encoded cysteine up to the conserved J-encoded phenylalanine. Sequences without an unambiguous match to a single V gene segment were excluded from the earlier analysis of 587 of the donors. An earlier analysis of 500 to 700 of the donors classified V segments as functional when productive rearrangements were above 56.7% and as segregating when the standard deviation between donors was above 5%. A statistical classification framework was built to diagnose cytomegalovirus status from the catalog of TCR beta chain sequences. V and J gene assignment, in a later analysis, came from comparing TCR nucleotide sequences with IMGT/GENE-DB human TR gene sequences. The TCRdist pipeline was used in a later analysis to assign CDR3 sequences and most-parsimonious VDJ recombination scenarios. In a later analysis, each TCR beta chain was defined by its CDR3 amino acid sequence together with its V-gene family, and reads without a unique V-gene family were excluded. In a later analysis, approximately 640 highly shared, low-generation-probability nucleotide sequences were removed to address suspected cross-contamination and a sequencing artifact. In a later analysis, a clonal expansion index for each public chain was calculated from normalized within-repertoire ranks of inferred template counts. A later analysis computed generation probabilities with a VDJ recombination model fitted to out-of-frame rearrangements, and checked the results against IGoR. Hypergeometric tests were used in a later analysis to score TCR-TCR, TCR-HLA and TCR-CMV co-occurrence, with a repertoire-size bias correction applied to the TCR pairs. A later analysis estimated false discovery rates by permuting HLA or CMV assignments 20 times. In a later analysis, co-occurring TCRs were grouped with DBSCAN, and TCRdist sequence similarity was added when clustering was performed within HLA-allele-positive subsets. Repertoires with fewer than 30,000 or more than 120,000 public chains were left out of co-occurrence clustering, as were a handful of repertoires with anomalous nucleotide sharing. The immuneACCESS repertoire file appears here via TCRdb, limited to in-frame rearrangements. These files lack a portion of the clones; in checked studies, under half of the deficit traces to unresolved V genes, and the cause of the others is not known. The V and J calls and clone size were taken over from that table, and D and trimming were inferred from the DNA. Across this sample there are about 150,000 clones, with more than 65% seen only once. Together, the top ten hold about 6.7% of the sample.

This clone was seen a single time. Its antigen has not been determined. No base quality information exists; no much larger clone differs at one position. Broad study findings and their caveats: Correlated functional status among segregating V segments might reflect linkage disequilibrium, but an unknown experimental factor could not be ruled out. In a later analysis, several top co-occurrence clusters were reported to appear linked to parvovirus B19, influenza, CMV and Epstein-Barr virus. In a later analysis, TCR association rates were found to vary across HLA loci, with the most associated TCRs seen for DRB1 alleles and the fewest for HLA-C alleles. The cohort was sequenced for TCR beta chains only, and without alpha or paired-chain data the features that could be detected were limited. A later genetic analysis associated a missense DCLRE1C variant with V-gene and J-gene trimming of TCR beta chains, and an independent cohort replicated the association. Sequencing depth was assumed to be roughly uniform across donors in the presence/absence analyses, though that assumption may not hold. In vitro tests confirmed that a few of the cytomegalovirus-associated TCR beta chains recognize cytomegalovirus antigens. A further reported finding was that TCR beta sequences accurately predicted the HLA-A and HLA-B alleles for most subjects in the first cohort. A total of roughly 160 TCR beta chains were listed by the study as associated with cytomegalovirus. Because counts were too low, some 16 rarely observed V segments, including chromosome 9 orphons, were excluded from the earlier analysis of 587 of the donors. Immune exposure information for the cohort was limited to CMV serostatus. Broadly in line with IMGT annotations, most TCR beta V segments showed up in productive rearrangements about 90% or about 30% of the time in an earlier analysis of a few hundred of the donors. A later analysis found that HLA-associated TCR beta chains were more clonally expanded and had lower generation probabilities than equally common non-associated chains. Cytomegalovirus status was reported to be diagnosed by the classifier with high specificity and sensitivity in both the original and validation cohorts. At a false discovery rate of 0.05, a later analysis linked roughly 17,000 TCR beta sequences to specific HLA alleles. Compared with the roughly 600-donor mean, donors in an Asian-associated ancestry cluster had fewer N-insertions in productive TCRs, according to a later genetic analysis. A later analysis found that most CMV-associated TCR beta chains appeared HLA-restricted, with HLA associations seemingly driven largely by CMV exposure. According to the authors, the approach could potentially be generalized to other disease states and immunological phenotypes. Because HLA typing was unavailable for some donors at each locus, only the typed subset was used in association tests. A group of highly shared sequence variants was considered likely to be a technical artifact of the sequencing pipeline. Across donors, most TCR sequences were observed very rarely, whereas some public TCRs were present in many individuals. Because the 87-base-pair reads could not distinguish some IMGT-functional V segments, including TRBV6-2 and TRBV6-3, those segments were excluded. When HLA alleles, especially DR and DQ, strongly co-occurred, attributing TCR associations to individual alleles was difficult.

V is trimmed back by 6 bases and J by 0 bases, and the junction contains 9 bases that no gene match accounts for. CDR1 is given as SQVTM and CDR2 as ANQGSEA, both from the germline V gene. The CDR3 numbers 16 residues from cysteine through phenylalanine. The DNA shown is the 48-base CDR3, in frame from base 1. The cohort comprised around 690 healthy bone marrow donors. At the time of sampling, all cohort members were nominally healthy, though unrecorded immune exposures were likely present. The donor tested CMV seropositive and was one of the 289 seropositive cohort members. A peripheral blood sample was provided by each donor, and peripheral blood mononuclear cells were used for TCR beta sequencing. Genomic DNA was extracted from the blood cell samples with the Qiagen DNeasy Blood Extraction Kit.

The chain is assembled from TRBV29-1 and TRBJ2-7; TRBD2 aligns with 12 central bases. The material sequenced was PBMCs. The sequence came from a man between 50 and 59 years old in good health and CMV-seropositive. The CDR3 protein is CSVYGPTSGGSYEQYF. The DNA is TGCAGCGTCTATGGCCCGACTAGCGGGGGCTCCTACGAGCAGTACTTC.